The 9 T cell receptor beta chains in this list originate from one sample, sequenced in a study of T cell responses to AZD1222 COVID-19 vaccine. TCRdb's table, derived via immunoSEQ multiplex PCR, lists solely in-frame clones and lacks some. Among about 59,000 clones listed, roughly 89% were seen once. Sequenced here: peripheral blood, sampled 28 days after the second AZD1222 dose. The origin of the receptors is an adult who received the AZD1222 COVID-19 vaccine.

The V gene is TRBV6-5, the J gene TRBJ1-5; D is possibly TRBD1 (6 bases). CDR3 length equals 15 residues. Germline values: CDR1 MNHEY, CDR2 SVGAGI. The ends were cut back, 2 bases at V and 1 base at J, with 9 bases in the middle. In DNA, the CDR3 is TGTGCCAGCAGTTACGACAGGCTGAGCAATCAGCCCCAGCATTTT. It encodes CASSYDRLSNQPQHF.

The chain uses TRBV21-1 and TRBJ1-6. TRBV21-1 is a recognized pseudogene. The CDR3 runs 16 residues. The CDR3 spells CASSKEEGTYNSPLHF. The DNA for the CDR3 is TGTGCCAGCAGCAAAGAGGAGGGGACCTATAATTCACCCCTCCACTTT.

The genes are TRBV7-6 and TRBJ1-5, with unresolved D. Germline V CDR1 and CDR2: SGHVS, FNYEAQ. V dropped 5 bases and J dropped 2 bases, with 13 bases sitting between them. The CDR3 length is 15 residues. The CDR3 loop reads CASSNGIQGNQPQHF. The CDR3 DNA reads as TGTGCCAGCAGCAACGGGATTCAGGGCAATCAGCCCCAGCATTTT.

The chain uses TRBV5-1 and TRBJ1-1; D not certain. V shed 1 base and J shed 3 bases, with 7 bases lying between them. In germline, CDR1 is SGHRS, CDR2 YFSETQ. The length of the CDR3 is 13 residues. In DNA, the CDR3 is TGCGCCAGCAGCTTGTGGGCGGACACTGAAGCTTTCTTT. Encoded protein: CASSLWADTEAFF.

This chain connects TRBV29-1 to TRBJ1-5; D perhaps matches TRBD1 (5 bases). V was shortened by 6 bases and J by 2 bases, with 14 bases between the two germline ends. Germline V gene lookup returns CDR1 SQVTM and CDR2 ANQGSEA. This CDR3 comprises 14 residues. The CDR3 DNA sequence: TGCAGCGTCGCAGAGGGGTTTGGCAATCAGCCCCAGCATTTT. Translation: CSVAEGFGNQPQHF.

This clone was detected once. This chain links TRBV19 with TRBJ2-7, with 8 bases matching TRBD1. This CDR3 is 14 amino acids long. Germline CDR1 and CDR2: LNHDA and SQIVND (reference sequence). Trimming removed 7 bases from V and 5 bases from J; junction bases left unmatched: 10. The CDR3 DNA follows: TGTGCCAGTACTCCTCGGACAGGGCTAAACGAGCAGTACTTC. Translating gives CASTPRTGLNEQYF.

The chain carries TRBV30 and TRBJ2-5; D could derive from TRBD1 or TRBD2 (6 bases each). The CDR3 has 13 residues. Germline CDR1 GTSNPN, CDR2 SVGIG (reference sequence). The V end was cut by 2 bases, the J end by 3 bases, with 10 bases between. The CDR3 DNA is TGTGCCTGGAGTCGGCGGGACAAAGAGACCCAGTACTTC. Protein product: CAWSRRDKETQYF.

The chain carries TRBV28 and TRBJ2-7; 8 bases match TRBD1. The CDR3 contains 16 residues. From germline, CDR1 is MDHEN and CDR2 SYDVKM. Germline trimming cut 5 bases from V and 3 bases from J; bases unmatched to any gene: 12. DNA of the CDR3: TGTGCCAGCAGTCGGCAGGGGGCCTACTTAGGCTACGAGCAGTACTTC. It specifies CASSRQGAYLGYEQYF.

The chain employs TRBV10-2 and TRBJ2-3; tentatively, D is TRBD1 (6 bases). The V gene's germline CDR1 is WSHSY and CDR2 SAAADI. Trimming took off 8 bases at V and 4 bases at J, with 16 bases between the two ends. The CDR3 has 14 amino acids. Here the CDR3 DNA reads TGCGCCAGCGCTAACAGGGTGGCCCCAGATACGCAGTATTTT. Translating it yields CASANRVAPDTQYF.